This TCR beta chain appears in the sequencing data of a study of CXCR3-negative and CXCR3-positive naive CD8 T cells. Study-level information: Per-library TRB read counts averaged about 1.5 +/- 0.3 million, adding up to about 130 million in total. Notes on the study in general: In cryopreserved cells, CXCR3 expression partially decreased, and fresh PBMCs were used in most assays. Relative to CXCR3-negative naive cells, CXCR3-positive naive cells had more hydrophobic TRB CDR3s.

UMI-labeled 5' RACE TRB cDNA libraries were prepared from the cells. One entry per CDR3 protein, without DNA, is what TCRdb gives after re-calling the 5' RACE reads. The ten most abundant clones cover around 2.5% of a sample with 4,000 to 6,000 distinct CDR3 sequences. Triplicate sorting captured about 300,000 cells each from every CD8+ T cell subset. Among CD8+ T cells, naive ones were CD45RO-CCR7+CD27+CD95-. Concerning this clonotype: Its antigen remains unknown.

This CDR3 is built from 14 residues. The chain has TRBV21-1 and TRBJ2-3; no DNA is available, so the TRBD2 call from TCRdb remains unchecked. TRBV21-1 constitutes a pseudogene. Sequencing was done on a sample of naive CXCR3+ CD8+ T cells from blood. Noted subset: CD45RO-CCR7+CD27+CD95- naive CD8+ T cells expressing CXCR3 (TNR3+). The TCR originated in a human donor in good health. Some clones in this sample may be carry-over from other donors' samples. CDR3 sequence: CASSPWRWGDTQYF.